Following are 5 T cell receptor beta chains from one sample sequenced in a study of shared clonotypes between healthy human individuals (dated by TCRdb to 2019 to 2021). To prepare the library, the immunoSEQ multiplex PCR assay was applied. The table comes from immuneACCESS by way of TCRdb, which keeps in-frame sequences with V and J called. Part of the clones is missing from these tables; in studies checked, under half for an unresolved V gene and the rest for unknown reasons. This sample holds millions of clones; about 92% were observed only once. Over 0.12% of the sample is in the top ten clones. Input material: naive CD4+ T cells sorted from blood. Reading the label with the study, this specimen's cell subset or site is: CD45RA+ positively selected. The source is a young man in good health.

The chain has TRBV30 and TRBJ2-2; 11 bases are shared with TRBD2. This CDR3 is built from 18 residues. Per the germline V gene, CDR1 is GTSNPN and CDR2 is SVGIG (reference sequence). After removal of 2 bases from V and 3 bases from J, the junction contained 11 bases not matched to a gene. The CDR3 bases are TGTGCCTGGAGTAAAACTAGCGGGAGAATGCCGTACACCGGGGAGCTGTTTTTT. This sequence encodes CAWSKTSGRMPYTGELFF.

The rearrangement joins TRBV5-1 to TRBJ1-2; possible D gene TRBD1, 6 bases. Germline V gene data show CDR1 as SGHRS and CDR2 as YFSETQ. Trimming left V 6 bases short and J 5 bases short, with 14 bases between. The CDR3 length is 13 residues. The CDR3 spells CASTPGTRYGYTF. For the CDR3, the DNA is TGCGCCAGCACCCCCGGGACAAGATATGGCTACACCTTC.

The rearrangement uses TRBV2 and TRBJ2-7; 11 nucleotides agree with TRBD1. Germline CDR1 SNHLY, CDR2 FYNNEI. Trimming at V came to 2 bases and at J to 12 bases, leaving 15 bases not matched to a gene. CDR3 length: 16 amino acids. CDR3 nucleotides: TGTGCCAGCAGTGAAACCCTGGACAGGGGGCGCGAGAGTCCGTACTTC. It yields the protein CASSETLDRGRESPYF.

CDR3 nucleotides: TGTGCCAGCTCATTGGCCGGACAGGGGACTGAAGCTTTCTTT. Its translation is CASSLAGQGTEAFF. V is TRBV18 and J is TRBJ1-1, with 9 bases that match TRBD1. CDR1 KGHSH and CDR2 LQKENI come from the germline V gene. Trimming removed 5 bases from V and 5 bases from J; junction bases left unmatched: 6. The CDR3 sequence is 14 residues long. The entire variable domain, with the rest obtained from reference TRBV18 and TRBJ1-1, is as follows: NAGVMQNPRHLVRRRGQEARLRCSPMKGHSHVYWYRQLPEEGLKFMVYLQKENIIDESGMPKERFSAEFPKEGPSILRIQQVVRGDSAAYFCASSLAGQGTEAFFGQGTRLTVV.

The chain recombines TRBV4-1 with TRBJ1-5; D call uncertain. V was cut by 2 bases and J by 3 bases, with 5 bases left in between. Per germline, CDR1 MGHRA and CDR2 YSYEKL. The CDR3 runs 13 residues. CDR3 protein: CASSQLINQPQHF. The CDR3 DNA reads TGCGCCAGCAGCCAACTGATCAATCAGCCCCAGCATTTT.